This T cell receptor beta chain comes out of a study of cytomegalovirus exposure and HLA in healthy donors. Study summary: Clustering assigned over 70% of the roughly 400 genotyped donors to the Caucasian-associated ancestry cluster.

Germline V CDR1 and CDR2: SNHLY, FYNNEI. V gave up 9 bases and J gave up 9 bases, with 18 bases separating them. The CDR3 length is 13 residues. Primers for the PCR totalled 60 Vbeta and 13 Jbeta. Method: immunoSEQ multiplex PCR; TCRdb's copy keeps in-frame clones and lacks some. The table records around 80,000 clones, less than 80% of them present only once. Study conclusions and caveats: Using a false discovery rate of 0.05, a later analysis showed that fewer than 20,000 TCR beta sequences were associated with HLA alleles. It was reportedly the case that the classifier diagnosed cytomegalovirus status with high specificity and sensitivity.

As concerns this clone: Its antigen is unidentified.

The TCR originated in a man between 40 and 49 years old in good health and CMV-seropositive. The chain employs TRBV2 and TRBJ2-1, with D possibly TRBD1 on 7 matching bases. The sample taken for sequencing was PBMCs. The CDR3 DNA follows: TGTGCCAGATCCAAGCAGGGGGGCGCTGAGCAGTTCTTC. It yields the protein CARSKQGGAEQFF. Using reference TRBV2 and TRBJ2-1 for the parts outside the CDR3, the full variable domain is EPEVTQTPSHQVTQMGQEVILRCVPISNHLYFYWYRQILGQKVEFLVSFYNNEISEKSEIFDDQFSVERPDGSNFTLKIRSTKLEDSAMYFCARSKQGGAEQFFGPGTRLTVL.